This TCR beta chain was obtained from a study of blood T cell repertoires in COVID-19. In the study overall: The United States, Italy and Spain supplied acute and convalescent COVID-19 samples.

Assay: immunoSEQ multiplex PCR; the TCRdb copy retains only in-frame clones and omits some. The sample lists 350,000 or so clones; 80% to 90% were seen once. Enrolment of Seattle patients took place during active infection, and they were followed longitudinally. The sequence was obtained from a woman in her thirties with COVID-19, enrolled during active disease. The sequenced material came from peripheral blood.

CDR3 in DNA: TGTGCCACCAGCAGAGGACGGGGAAGAGGGACAGATACGCAGTATTTT. It codes for CATSRGRGRGTDTQYF. The rearrangement links TRBV15 to TRBJ2-3, with a weak D call TRBD2 (5 bases). This CDR3 comprises 16 residues. Germline loops: CDR1 LNHNV, CDR2 YYDKDF (reference sequence). V lost 1 base to trimming and J lost 3 bases, with 14 bases between them.